This T cell receptor (beta chain) was obtained from a study of T-cell reconstitution after alpha-beta-depleted transplantation in children. Whole-study findings and limits: Where some patients showed high TCRbeta diversity at day 60, it came from recipient T cells and thymic progenitors that had survived. A year post-transplant, T-cell counts and diversity derived mostly from newly produced T cells. Reported findings indicate that, about two months after transplant, alpha-beta T cells came from several hundred expanded clones, which were derived from non-depleted graft cells.

Unique molecular identifiers were built into the TCRbeta library. Via MiXCR, TCRdb re-called the PCR reads, giving one row per CDR3 protein. The table includes 250,000 to 300,000 distinct CDR3 sequences, roughly 7.8% detected once. In regard to this clonotype: Its antigen is unknown.

The TCR comes from a female patient under 10 years old who had a stem cell transplant for Fanconi anemia, so the T cells may come from the graft donor. The sample consisted of peripheral blood, taken 360 days after TCRalphabeta/CD19-depleted stem cell transplant.

In DNA form, the CDR3 reads TGTGCCAGCAGCTTAGGTGCCGGCGGGAGTCAAGAGACCCAGTACTTC. Encoded protein: CASSLGAGGSQETQYF. V and J are TRBV7-8 and TRBJ2-5, with TRBD2 matching 7 bases. Germline assignment: CDR1 SGHVS and CDR2 FQNEAQ. There are 16 residues in the CDR3. V lost 1 base to trimming and J lost 2 bases; unmatched junction nucleotides: 7.